These 18 T cell receptor beta chains share one sample of origin, sequenced in a study of cytomegalovirus exposure and HLA in healthy donors. It was with 60 Vbeta and 13 Jbeta primers that the PCR ran. Profiled with immunoSEQ multiplex PCR; TCRdb holds only in-frame clones, not every one. The data hold approximately 240,000 clones, with approximately 90% observed a single time. What was sequenced was PBMCs. The receptor source for this set is a woman aged 18 to 35 in good health and CMV-seronegative.

The gene calls are TRBV29-1 and TRBJ2-1, with D unresolved. The CDR3 runs 12 residues. Germline CDR1 reads SQVTM; CDR2 reads ANQGSEA. Trimming cost V 2 bases and J 4 bases, with 6 bases left between them. For the CDR3, the DNA is TGCAGCGTTGAAATTTATTACAATGAGCAGTTCTTC. This codes for CSVEIYYNEQFF.

CDR3 loop: CASSLGTRRGSSYEQYF. As DNA, the CDR3 is TGTGCCAGCAGCTTAGGAACGCGGCGGGGGAGCTCCTACGAGCAGTACTTC. This rearrangement joins TRBV5-4 to TRBJ2-7, with TRBD2 identical over 7 bases. With 2 bases clipped from V and 0 bases from J, the junction kept 11 bases outside the gene matches. CDR3 size: 17 residues. Germline assignment: CDR1 SGHNT and CDR2 YYREEE (reference sequence).

V usage is TRBV18 and J usage is TRBJ1-1; D perhaps matches TRBD1 (5 bases). Germline CDR1 and CDR2: KGHSH and LQKENI. The CDR3 runs to 13 residues. V lost 2 bases and J 12 bases, leaving 16 bases between the germline ends. CDR3 protein: CASSPSISDKSFF. The CDR3 nucleotides read TGTGCCAGCTCACCATCCATTTCGGACAAGTCTTTCTTT.

The chain links TRBV2 to TRBJ2-7, with 7 bases fitting TRBD2. Germline CDR1 is SNHLY and CDR2 is FYNNEI. The V gene end was trimmed by 6 bases and the J gene end by 0 bases; junction bases not matched to a gene: 8. The CDR3 totals 15 residues. This CDR3 is CASSVTSESSYEQYF. CDR3 in DNA: TGTGCCAGCAGCGTAACTAGCGAGAGCTCCTACGAGCAGTACTTC.

The chain links TRBV4-3 to TRBJ2-2; 10 bases are a match to TRBD1. This CDR3 comprises 16 residues. V was clipped by 1 base and J by 4 bases; unmatched bases: 3. Looked up from germline, CDR1 is LGHNA and CDR2 is YSLEER. CDR3 loop: CASSQGGQGSTGELFF. CDR3 nucleotide sequence: TGCGCCAGCAGCCAAGGGGGACAGGGGAGCACCGGGGAGCTGTTTTTT.

This chain connects TRBV10-3 to TRBJ2-7; D unclear. The length of the CDR3 is 12 residues. Germline CDR1 reads ENHRY; CDR2 reads SYGVKD. V was shortened by 7 bases and J by 0 bases, with 7 bases between the two germline ends. The CDR3 nucleotides are TGTGCCATCATTGGAGACTCCTACGAGCAGTACTTC. Its protein product is CAIIGDSYEQYF.

This sequence joins TRBV30 and TRBJ1-1; D gene uncertain. Germline values: CDR1 GTSNPN, CDR2 SVGIG (reference sequence). Between the trimmed V and J ends, which lost 0 bases and 2 bases, there was a span of 4 bases. This CDR3 is 12 amino acids long. The CDR3 loop reads CAWSVSNTEAFF. For the CDR3, the DNA is TGTGCCTGGAGTGTGAGTAACACTGAAGCTTTCTTT.

The chain employs TRBV5-4 and TRBJ2-2; D may be TRBD1 (6 bases). CDR3 length: 15 residues. Germline V lookup: CDR1 SGHNT, CDR2 YYREEE (reference sequence). Trimming took 4 bases from V and 10 from J, leaving 20 bases between them. For the CDR3, the DNA is TGTGCCAGCAGCCACGGACAGTATACCGGTGCGGAGCTGTTTTTT. This gives the protein CASSHGQYTGAELFF.

The chain uses TRBV2 and TRBJ1-5, with 7 nucleotides matching TRBD1. After removal of 5 bases from V and 6 bases from J, the junction contained 4 bases not matched to a gene. The CDR3 has 13 amino acids. Looked up from germline, CDR1 is SNHLY and CDR2 is FYNNEI. CDR3 loop: CASSQQGTQPQHF. The CDR3 DNA follows: TGTGCCAGCAGTCAACAGGGGACTCAGCCCCAGCATTTT.

This clone was recorded only once. V gene TRBV5-4 combines with J gene TRBJ1-1; 9 bases agree with TRBD1. The CDR3 totals 15 residues. Losses at the gene ends were 5 bases for V and 4 bases for J; bases not matched to a gene: 9. Per germline, CDR1 SGHNT and CDR2 YYREEE (reference sequence). The CDR3 DNA follows: TGTGCCAGCAGTTCGGGGGGACAGGGATCCACTGAAGCTTTCTTT. It encodes CASSSGGQGSTEAFF.

The V and J genes are TRBV4-1 and TRBJ2-5; 11 nucleotides match TRBD2. This CDR3 is 15 amino acids long. The germline CDR1 and CDR2 sequences are MGHRA and YSYEKL. V was pared by 1 base and J by 4 bases, with 2 bases of the junction left unmatched. CDR3 region: CASSQAGTSGETQYF. CDR3 bases: TGCGCCAGCAGCCAAGCGGGGACTAGCGGAGAGACCCAGTACTTC.

This rearrangement joins TRBV27 to TRBJ2-1; D perhaps matches TRBD2 (5 bases). The CDR3 spans 15 residues. V was clipped by 3 bases and J by 7 bases, with 16 bases between them. The V gene's germline CDR1 is MNHEY and CDR2 SMNVEV (reference sequence). This CDR3 reads CASSLGLRRRNEQFF. For the CDR3, the DNA is TGTGCCAGCAGTTTGGGTCTTAGGAGGCGGAATGAGCAGTTCTTC.

The chain employs TRBV27 and TRBJ2-2; unclear D gene. Trimming removed 3 bases from V and 3 bases from J, with 8 bases in between. CDR1 MNHEY and CDR2 SMNVEV come from the germline V gene (reference sequence). This CDR3 has 14 residues. CDR3 loop: CASSLSGYTGELFF. The CDR3 nucleotides are TGTGCCAGCAGTTTGTCAGGTTACACCGGGGAGCTGTTTTTT.

V and J are TRBV6-5 and TRBJ2-2, with D uncertain. Per germline, CDR1 MNHEY and CDR2 SVGAGI. The CDR3 runs 13 residues. The germline V and J ends were trimmed by 5 bases and 7 bases, with 11 bases remaining between them. This CDR3 is CASSPTAGGELFF. The CDR3 coding sequence is TGTGCCAGCAGTCCCACAGCAGGCGGGGAGCTGTTTTTT.

Written as DNA, the CDR3 is TGCGCCAGCAGCCCTACAAAACAGGGCACTAATGAAAAACTGTTTTTT. Its translation: CASSPTKQGTNEKLFF. The J gene is TRBJ1-4, the V gene TRBV4-1, with D perhaps matching TRBD1 (6 bases). CDR1 MGHRA and CDR2 YSYEKL come from the germline V gene. This CDR3 contains 16 residues. Trimming removed 4 bases from V and 2 bases from J, with 14 bases in between.

V gene TRBV7-9 combines with J gene TRBJ1-1; 7 nucleotides agree with TRBD1. The CDR3 covers 14 residues. Per the germline V gene, CDR1 is SEHNR and CDR2 is FQNEAQ (reference sequence). J gave up 4 bases and V 3 bases, and 5 bases lay outside the gene matches. Here the CDR3 DNA reads TGTGCCAGCAGCTTGCAGGGGGTTCTCACTGAAGCTTTCTTT. This sequence encodes CASSLQGVLTEAFF.

In its sample, this clone was seen once. This rearrangement joins TRBV10-1 to TRBJ2-2; no reliable D call. The CDR3 runs 13 residues. V was trimmed by 6 bases and J by 6 bases, leaving 11 bases between them. Germline CDR1 reads WNHNN; CDR2 reads SYGVQD (reference sequence). CDR3 region: CASSPGFAGELFF. In DNA, the CDR3 is TGCGCCAGCAGCCCAGGTTTCGCCGGGGAGCTGTTTTTT.

With respect to this clone: This same CDR3 is encoded by further DNA sequences in the sample. This chain links TRBV6-5 with TRBJ2-5; 7 bases match TRBD1. The J segment lost 5 bases and the V segment lost 5 bases, leaving 8 bases of the junction unmatched. CDR3 length: 14 residues. Per the germline V gene, CDR1 is MNHEY and CDR2 is SVGAGI. CDR3: CASSRRQGVETQYF. CDR3 in DNA: TGTGCCAGCAGTCGTCGACAGGGAGTGGAGACCCAGTACTTC.